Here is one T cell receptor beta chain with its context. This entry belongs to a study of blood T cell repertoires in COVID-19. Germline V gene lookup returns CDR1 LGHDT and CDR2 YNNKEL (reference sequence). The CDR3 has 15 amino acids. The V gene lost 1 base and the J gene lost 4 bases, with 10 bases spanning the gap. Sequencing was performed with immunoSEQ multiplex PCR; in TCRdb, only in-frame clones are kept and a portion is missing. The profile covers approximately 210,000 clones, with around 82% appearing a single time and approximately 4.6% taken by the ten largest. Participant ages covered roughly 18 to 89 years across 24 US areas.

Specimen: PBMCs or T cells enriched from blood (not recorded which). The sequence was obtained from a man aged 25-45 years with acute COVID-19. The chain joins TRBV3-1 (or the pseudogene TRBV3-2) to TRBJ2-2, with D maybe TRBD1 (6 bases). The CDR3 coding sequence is TGTGCCAGCAGCCAAGGAGACAGGCGCACCGGGGAGCTGTTTTTT. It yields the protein CASSQGDRRTGELFF.